What follows is one T cell receptor beta chain and its context. Its antigen is as yet unknown. Using immunoSEQ multiplex PCR, the repertoire was profiled, and TCRdb retains in-frame clones only, with some absent. The repertoire has approximately 20,000 clones, around 85% of them found once; the top ten carry around 8.7%. The time point denotes: 4-8 weeks after completion of therapy. The data were taken from a study of T cell therapy after organ transplantation. In the study overall: Short-term post-therapy samples: blood collected 4 to 8 weeks after completing therapy. General study findings and limits: Reconstitution after therapy seemingly combined transferred and product-undetected endogenous clonotypes.

Germline CDR1 LNHDA, CDR2 SQIVND (reference sequence). The CDR3 totals 13 residues. V lost 6 bases and J 3 bases, leaving 11 bases between the germline ends. Sample: CD8+ T cells from blood, taken after autologous CMV-specific T cell therapy. The origin of this receptor is a human patient who had received a solid organ transplant and had CMV disease. Some T cells may have come from the graft donor. The rearrangement joins TRBV19 to TRBJ1-1; no clear D. The chain's CDR3 is CASSEKGDTEAFF. CDR3 bases: TGTGCCAGTAGCGAAAAGGGAGACACTGAAGCTTTCTTT.